The entry below gives a single T cell receptor (beta chain) sequence along with its context. This clonotype was seen a few times. This receptor's antigen is unknown. No clone much larger than this one lies a single base away; base qualities are absent. Receptor amplification or capture employed 5' RACE. The sample was run on a NextSeq 500. The TCR library protocol attached unique molecular identifiers to individual cDNA molecules to correct for sequencing error and PCR bias. TCR alpha and beta chains were both sequenced, and the abundances of alpha and beta sequences in each sample were closely correlated with each other. Per the authors' processing: Decombinator V4 was used to perform V gene, J gene and CDR3 annotation of TCR sequences. TCRs were defined as expanded if a significant change between any two time points was detected under a Poisson model with p below 0.0001. TCR abundances were normalised to the total number of TCRs sequenced in each sample and reported as counts per million. TRAV1-2 paired with TRAJ12, TRAJ20 or TRAJ33 defined MAIT TCRs, while TRAV10 paired with TRAJ18 defined iNKT TCRs. VDJdb, accessed 1 November 2021, was searched for CMV, EBV and SARS-CoV-2 annotated TCRs, excluding TCRs annotated for multiple antigens. The public reads were run again by TCRdb, first through fastp at Q25 and then through MiXCR, and only productive beta chains were kept. Entries that share a CDR3 protein sequence are merged under the most common genes and DNA. The V and J calls and clone size are TCRdb's, not the authors'. This sample gives approximately 70,000 distinct CDR3 sequences in total; roughly an eighth of them show up just once. The ten largest account for about an eighth of the sample.

A case-control design nested within a healthcare worker cohort in London, UK, was used, with weekly nasopharyngeal swab PCR tests and blood sampling performed. Healthcare workers were enrolled in the week of the UK lockdown, from 23 to 31 March 2020, and were followed every week for up to 16 weeks. The data belong to a study of early T cells in non-severe SARS-CoV-2 infection (dated by TCRdb to 2020 to 2022). Regarding the complete study: Because TCR sequencing relied on bulk RNA taken from unsorted whole blood, pairing of alpha and beta chains was not possible.

The CDR3 has 13 amino acids, counting the end cysteine and phenylalanine. Only the CDR3 portion is preserved as DNA: 39 bases, with reading frame beginning at the first base. V is trimmed back by 7 bases and J by 0 bases, and the junction contains 2 bases that no gene match accounts for. According to the germline V gene, CDR1 reads SGDLS and CDR2 reads YYNGEE. General conclusions and limits of the study: VDJdb matching was skewed toward anti-spike CD8 responses, so virus-specific expansions were likely underestimated and private and CD4 specificities were missed.

The material sequenced was whole blood. The rearrangement joined TRBV9 to TRBJ1-1; 8 junctional bases match TRBD1. The TCR sequence derives from an adult who was a healthcare worker with PCR-confirmed SARS-CoV-2 infection or an uninfected control (not recorded which). For the CDR3, the sequence is CASGQGMNTEAFF. In nucleotide form, the sequence is TGTGCCAGCGGACAGGGAATGAACACTGAAGCTTTCTTT.